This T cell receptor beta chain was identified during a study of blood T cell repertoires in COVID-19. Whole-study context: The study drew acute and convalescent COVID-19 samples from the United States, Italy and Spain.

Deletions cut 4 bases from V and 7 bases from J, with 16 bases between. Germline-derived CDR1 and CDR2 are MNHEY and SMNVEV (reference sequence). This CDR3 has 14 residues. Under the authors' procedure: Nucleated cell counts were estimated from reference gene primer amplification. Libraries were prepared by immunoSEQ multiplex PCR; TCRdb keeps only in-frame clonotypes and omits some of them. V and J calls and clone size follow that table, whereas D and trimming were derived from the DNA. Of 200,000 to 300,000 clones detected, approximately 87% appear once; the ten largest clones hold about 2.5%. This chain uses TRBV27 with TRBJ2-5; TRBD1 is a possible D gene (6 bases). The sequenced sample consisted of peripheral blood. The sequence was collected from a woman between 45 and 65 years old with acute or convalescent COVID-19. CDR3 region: CASSSQGGQGTQYF. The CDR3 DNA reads TGTGCCAGCAGTTCTCAAGGGGGTCAGGGGACCCAGTACTTC.